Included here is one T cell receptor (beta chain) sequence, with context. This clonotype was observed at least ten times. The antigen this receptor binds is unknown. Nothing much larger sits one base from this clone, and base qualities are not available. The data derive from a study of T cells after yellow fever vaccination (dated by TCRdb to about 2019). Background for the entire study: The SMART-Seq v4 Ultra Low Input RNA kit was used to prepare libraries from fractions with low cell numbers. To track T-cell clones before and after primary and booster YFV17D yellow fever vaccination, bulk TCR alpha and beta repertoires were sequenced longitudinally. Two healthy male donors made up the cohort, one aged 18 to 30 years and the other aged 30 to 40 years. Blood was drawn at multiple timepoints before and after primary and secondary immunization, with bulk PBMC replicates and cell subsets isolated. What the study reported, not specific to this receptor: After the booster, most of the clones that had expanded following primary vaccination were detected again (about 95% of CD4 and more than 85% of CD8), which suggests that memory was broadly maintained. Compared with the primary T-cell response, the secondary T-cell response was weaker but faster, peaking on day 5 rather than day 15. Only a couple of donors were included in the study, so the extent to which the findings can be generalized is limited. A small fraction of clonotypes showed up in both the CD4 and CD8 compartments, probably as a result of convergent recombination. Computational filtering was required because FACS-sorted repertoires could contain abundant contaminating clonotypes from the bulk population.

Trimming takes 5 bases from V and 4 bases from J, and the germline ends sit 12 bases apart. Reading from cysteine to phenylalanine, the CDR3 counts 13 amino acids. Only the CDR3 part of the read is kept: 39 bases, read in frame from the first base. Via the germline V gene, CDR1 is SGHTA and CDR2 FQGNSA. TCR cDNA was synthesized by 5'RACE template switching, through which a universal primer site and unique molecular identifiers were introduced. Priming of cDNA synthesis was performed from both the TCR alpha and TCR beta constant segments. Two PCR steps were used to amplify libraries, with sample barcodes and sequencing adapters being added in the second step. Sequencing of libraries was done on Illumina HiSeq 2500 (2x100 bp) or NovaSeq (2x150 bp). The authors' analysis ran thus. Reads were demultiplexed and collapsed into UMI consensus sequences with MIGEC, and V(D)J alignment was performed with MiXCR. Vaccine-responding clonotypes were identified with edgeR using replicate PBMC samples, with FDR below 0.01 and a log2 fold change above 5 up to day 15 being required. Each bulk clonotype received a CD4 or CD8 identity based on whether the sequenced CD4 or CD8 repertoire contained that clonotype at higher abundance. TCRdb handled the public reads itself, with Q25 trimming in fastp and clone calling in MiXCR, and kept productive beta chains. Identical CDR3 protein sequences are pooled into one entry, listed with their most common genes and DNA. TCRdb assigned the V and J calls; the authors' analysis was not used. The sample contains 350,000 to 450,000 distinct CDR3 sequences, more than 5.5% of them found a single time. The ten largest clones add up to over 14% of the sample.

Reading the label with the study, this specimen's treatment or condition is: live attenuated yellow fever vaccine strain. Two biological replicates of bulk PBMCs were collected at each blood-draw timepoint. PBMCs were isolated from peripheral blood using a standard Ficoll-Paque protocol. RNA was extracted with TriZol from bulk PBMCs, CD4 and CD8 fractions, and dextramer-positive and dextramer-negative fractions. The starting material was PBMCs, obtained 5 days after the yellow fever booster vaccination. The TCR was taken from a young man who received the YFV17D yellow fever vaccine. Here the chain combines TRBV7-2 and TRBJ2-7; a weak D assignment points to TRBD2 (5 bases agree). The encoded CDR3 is CASSPSGKYEQYF. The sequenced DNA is TGTGCCAGCAGCCCCAGCGGAAAATACGAGCAGTACTTC. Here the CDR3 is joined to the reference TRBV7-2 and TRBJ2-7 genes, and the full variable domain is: GAGVSQSPSNKVTEKGKDVELRCDPISGHTALYWYRQSLGQGLEFLIYFQGNSAPDKSGLPSDRFSAERTGGSVSTLTIQRTQQEDSAVYLCASSPSGKYEQYFGPGTRLTVT.